Sequencing of this T cell receptor beta chain was carried out in a study of human T cells and chemical hapten exposure. Study-wide context: Patients, mostly women, had alopecia areata, alopecia totalis or alopecia universalis. Study outcomes and limitations: With regard to DPC sensitization, TCRs above 1 in 1000 frequency did not change.

From the RACE reads, TCRdb called clonotypes with MiXCR, one entry per CDR3 protein. This table holds tens of thousands of distinct CDR3 sequences, about 9.3% found once. Germline values: CDR1 SEHNR, CDR2 FQNEAQ (reference sequence). V was pared by 3 bases and J by 5 bases, with 4 bases between. This CDR3 region has 12 residues. This clonotype was counted many times. Its matching antigen is unknown. This sample's time point: patch test 1, 2 weeks after DPC sensitization. The treatment denotes: therapeutic diphenylcyclopropenone sensitization with weekly scalp DPC. This clonotype was sampled from a woman between 40 and 50 years old with alopecia areata. Some clones in this sample may be carry-over from other donors' samples. This chain joins TRBV7-9 and TRBJ2-2; no clear D gene. The sample in question was whole blood, obtained in connection with sensitization to the hapten diphenylcyclopropenone (DPC). The CDR3 DNA is TGTGCCAGCAGCTTGCGGACCGGGGAGCTGTTTTTT. Residues: CASSLRTGELFF.